The next 20 T cell receptor beta chains were all read from a single sample in a study of T cells expressing NK-cell markers. TCRdb re-called the 5' RACE reads, yielding one record per CDR3 amino acid sequence without DNA. The repertoire shows 150,000 to 170,000 distinct CDR3 sequences; the top ten hold about 39%. Input material: blood T cells: a sorted CD56 or NKG2C T cell subset, CD4+ or CD8+ T cells, or bulk PBMC T cells (not recorded which). The receptors here all came from a woman in her forties or fifties in good health.

This clonotype is labeled large based on frequency. V usage is TRBV7-2 and J usage is TRBJ1-1; TCRdb lists TRBD1, though no DNA is available to test this call. Germline values: CDR1 SGHTA, CDR2 FQGNSA. The CDR3 covers 12 residues. The CDR3 protein is CASSPQAAEAFF.

J is TRBJ1-1 and V is TRBV7-6. From germline, CDR1 is SGHVS and CDR2 FNYEAQ. The CDR3 consists of 17 residues. The CDR3 sequence: CASSLGGGPKANTEAFF.

This rearrangement joins TRBV29-1 to TRBJ1-4; TCRdb gives TRBD1 as the D gene, but with no DNA this cannot be confirmed. CDR1 SQVTM and CDR2 ANQGSEA come from the germline V gene. The CDR3 is made up of 16 amino acids. CDR3 region: CSVERANTGGNEKLFF. Drawing the rest from reference TRBV29-1 and TRBJ1-4, the complete variable domain is SAVISQKPSRDICQRGTSLTIQCQVDSQVTMMFWYRQQPGQSLTLIATANQGSEATYESGFVIDKFPISRPNLTFSTLTVSNMSPEDSSIYLCSVERANTGGNEKLFFGSGTQLSVL.

The chain uses TRBV10-3 and TRBJ2-2; TCRdb names TRBD1, which stays unverified in the absence of DNA. The CDR3 runs to 16 residues. Germline V gene lookup returns CDR1 ENHRY and CDR2 SYGVKD. The CDR3 spells CAIRPRDRQNTGELFF.

The rearrangement links TRBV4-1 to TRBJ1-5. This CDR3 contains 15 residues. Germline V CDR1 and CDR2: MGHRA, YSYEKL. The CDR3 spells CASSQGEGGDQPQHF.

This rearrangement joins TRBV27 to TRBJ2-1; without DNA, the TCRdb call of TRBD2 cannot be checked. CDR1 and CDR2 from the germline V gene are MNHEY and SMNVEV (reference sequence). This CDR3 contains 16 residues. The CDR3 sequence is CASSFLEVAGVGEQFF.

The chain joins TRBV11-3 to TRBJ2-7; the D call from TCRdb, TRBD1, cannot be confirmed without DNA. Germline V gene lookup returns CDR1 SGHNT and CDR2 YENEEA. CDR3 size: 14 residues. The CDR3 sequence is CASSPPEGDYEQYF.

V is TRBV27 and J is TRBJ2-1; with no DNA, the TCRdb D assignment of TRBD1 cannot be verified. The germline CDR1 and CDR2 sequences are MNHEY and SMNVEV (reference sequence). The length of the CDR3 is 14 residues. This CDR3 is CASRGGADHNEQFF.

The chain carries TRBV29-1 and TRBJ1-2; with no DNA, the TCRdb D assignment of TRBD1 cannot be verified. Germline V lookup: CDR1 SQVTM, CDR2 ANQGSEA. This CDR3 has 12 amino acids. The CDR3 loop reads CSAMDRAYGYTF.

The chain recombines TRBV11-2 with TRBJ2-1; the TCRdb call, TRBD1, lacks DNA for checking. The germline gives CDR1 SGHAT, CDR2 FQNNGV. This CDR3 is built from 18 residues. This CDR3 reads CASSLGNTQWRGYNEQFF.

The gene calls are TRBV7-9 and TRBJ2-1; with no DNA, the TCRdb D assignment of TRBD1 cannot be verified. Germline-derived CDR1 and CDR2 are SEHNR and FQNEAQ (reference sequence). This CDR3 is built from 16 residues. This chain's CDR3 is CASSLAQTGILNEQFF.

This chain connects TRBV27 to TRBJ2-4; TCRdb calls TRBD2, which cannot be checked without DNA. Germline CDR1 and CDR2: MNHEY and SMNVEV (reference sequence). This CDR3 region has 14 residues. The CDR3 is CASSPGTSGNIQYF.

The J gene is TRBJ1-1, the V gene TRBV29-1. Germline values: CDR1 SQVTM, CDR2 ANQGSEA. The CDR3 runs to 11 residues. The CDR3 sequence is CSVSWGTEAFF.

This rearrangement joins TRBV12-5 to TRBJ2-2; TCRdb names TRBD2, which stays unverified in the absence of DNA. Looked up from germline, CDR1 is LGHNT and CDR2 is FRNRAP. This CDR3 contains 16 residues. CDR3 residues: CASAPGTSGYTGELFF.

This CDR3 is CASSKVIAGTGGFYEQYF. The chain carries TRBV21-1 and TRBJ2-7; the TRBD1 assignment by TCRdb is unverifiable without DNA. TRBV21-1 is listed as a pseudogene. This CDR3 comprises 18 residues.

The chain carries TRBV14 and TRBJ2-3. The CDR3 consists of 13 residues. Germline CDR1 and CDR2: SGHDN and FVKESK. The CDR3 spells CASSQDFADTQYF.

This chain connects TRBV29-1 to TRBJ2-1; the D call of TRBD2 rests on TCRdb alone, since no DNA is present to check it. The CDR3 has 14 residues. Germline CDR1 reads SQVTM; CDR2 reads ANQGSEA. CDR3 in amino acids: CSVELLAAYNEQFF.

The chain joins TRBV10-3 to TRBJ2-3; TCRdb calls TRBD2, which cannot be checked without DNA. The CDR3 totals 14 residues. Germline CDR1 ENHRY, CDR2 SYGVKD. CDR3 region: CASRLAGERDTQYF.

The rearrangement links TRBV4-1 to TRBJ1-1; the D call of TRBD1 rests on TCRdb alone, since no DNA is present to check it. Germline V gene data show CDR1 as MGHRA and CDR2 as YSYEKL. The CDR3 sequence is 15 residues long. CDR3 loop: CASSQLDRANTEAFF.

The chain's CDR3 is CATEDGTAEYEQYF. This sequence joins TRBV6-2 or TRBV6-3 and TRBJ2-7; no DNA is available, so the TRBD2 call from TCRdb remains unchecked. Germline V gene sequence: CDR1 MNHEY, CDR2 SVGEGT. The CDR3 extends over 14 amino acids.